Below are 9 T cell receptor beta chains sequenced from a single sample in a study of Ad26.COV2.S vaccination and SARS-CoV-2 variants. Treatment indicated: some 20 received Ad26.COV2.S at low or high dose, single or two shots; roughly 5 received placebo; per-sample allocation not given. Collection of samples fell on day 63 after the first vaccine or placebo injection. Sequenced by immunoSEQ multiplex PCR; TCRdb stores in-frame clones only, minus some. The sample has some 640,000 clones; around 92% are singletons. This specimen consisted of peripheral blood, obtained in a trial of Ad26.COV2.S vaccine versus placebo. Receptors originate from a person aged 18-60 years who received the Ad26.COV2.S COVID-19 vaccine or a placebo.

This chain uses TRBV5-4 with TRBJ2-7; the D gene is possibly TRBD2 (5 bases). Germline assignment: CDR1 SGHNT and CDR2 YYREEE (reference sequence). The CDR3 has 17 residues. V was pared by 4 bases and J by 6 bases, with 26 bases between. In DNA, the CDR3 is TGTGCCAGCAGCCCGGGCTTTAGGGCTCTAGCCGGGTTCGAGCAGTACTTC. It translates to CASSPGFRALAGFEQYF.

About this clone itself: This same CDR3 is encoded by further DNA sequences in the sample. This chain links TRBV4-2 with TRBJ2-7; 12 bases match TRBD2. The trim removed 0 bases at V and 2 bases at J, leaving 2 bases unmatched. Germline V gives CDR1 LGHNA, CDR2 YNFKEQ. The CDR3 has 16 residues. The chain's CDR3 is CASSQERTSGTYEQYF. CDR3 DNA: TGTGCCAGCAGCCAAGAACGGACTAGCGGGACCTACGAGCAGTACTTC.

The V and J genes are TRBV4-2 and TRBJ2-1; TRBD1 agrees at 7 bases. The CDR3 totals 12 residues. The germline gives CDR1 LGHNA, CDR2 YNFKEQ. Losses at the gene ends were 1 base for V and 13 bases for J; bases not matched to a gene: 4. The DNA of the CDR3 is TGTGCCAGCAGCCAAGGACAGGGTTCACAGTTCTTC. Its translation: CASSQGQGSQFF.

The chain combines TRBV6-5 with TRBJ2-1; maybe TRBD2 (6 bases). The V gene lost 6 bases and the J gene lost 9 bases, with 12 bases spanning the gap. The germline gives CDR1 MNHEY, CDR2 SVGAGI. The CDR3 is made up of 12 amino acids. This CDR3 reads CASRQDYGEQFF. The CDR3 DNA reads as TGTGCCAGCAGACAGGACTACGGTGAGCAGTTCTTC.

V gene TRBV9 combines with J gene TRBJ2-2; 13 nucleotides agree with TRBD2. The CDR3 runs to 17 residues. V was clipped by 0 bases and J by 4 bases; unmatched bases: 3. The germline V gene has CDR1 SGDLS and CDR2 YYNGEE. The CDR3: CASSVGGLAGSTGELFF. DNA of the CDR3: TGTGCCAGCAGCGTAGGGGGACTAGCGGGGTCCACCGGGGAGCTGTTTTTT.

This rearrangement joins TRBV3-1 (or the pseudogene TRBV3-2) to TRBJ2-5; 7 bases match TRBD1. V dropped 1 base and J dropped 9; count of bases not matched to a gene: 14. Germline loops: CDR1 LGHDT, CDR2 YNNKEL (reference sequence). The CDR3 is 16 amino acids. The CDR3 DNA follows: TGTGCCAGCAGCCAAGGGGGACAGCTTGGCTTAAGGGCCCAGTACTTC. This sequence encodes CASSQGGQLGLRAQYF.

This chain joins TRBV7-3 and TRBJ2-2; the D gene is possibly TRBD2 (6 bases). The V end was cut by 5 bases, the J end by 0 bases, with 10 bases between. Germline CDR1 and CDR2: SGHTA and FQGTGA. The CDR3 runs to 15 residues. CDR3 amino acids: CASSPTSANTGELFF. CDR3 sequence (DNA): TGTGCCAGCAGCCCGACTAGTGCGAACACCGGGGAGCTGTTTTTT.

This chain uses TRBV2 with TRBJ2-2; no reliable D call. Germline V gene data show CDR1 as SNHLY and CDR2 as FYNNEI. The CDR3 is 15 amino acids. Trimming took 5 bases from V and 1 from J, leaving 11 bases between them. CDR3 loop: CASSNQAGNTGELFF. The DNA of the CDR3 is TGTGCCAGCAGTAATCAGGCTGGGAACACCGGGGAGCTGTTTTTT.

V usage is TRBV4-2 and J usage is TRBJ1-1; D is uncertain. Trimming cost V 4 bases and J 2 bases, with 14 bases left between them. Germline CDR1 reads LGHNA; CDR2 reads YNFKEQ. This CDR3 has 15 residues. The CDR3 region is CASSRTEVINTEAFF. The DNA for the CDR3 is TGTGCCAGCAGCCGAACGGAGGTGATCAACACTGAAGCTTTCTTT.